What follows describes a single TCR beta chain. TCRdb's table, derived via immunoSEQ multiplex PCR, lists solely in-frame clones and lacks some. Here the sample spans 150,000 or so clones, roughly nine tenths being singletons. The data were taken from a study of T cell responses to AZD1222 COVID-19 vaccine. With 1 base clipped from V and 6 bases from J, the junction kept 10 bases outside the gene matches. CDR1 and CDR2 from the germline V gene are SGHAT and FQNNGV. CDR3 length: 16 residues. The chain links TRBV11-2 to TRBJ2-7, with 9 bases identical to TRBD1. The receptor comes from an adult in good health. This material consisted of peripheral blood, taken on day 0 of AZD1222 vaccination. The CDR3 sequence: CASSLARQGDLGEQYF. The CDR3 DNA reads TGTGCCAGCAGCTTAGCGCGACAGGGGGATCTGGGCGAGCAGTACTTC.